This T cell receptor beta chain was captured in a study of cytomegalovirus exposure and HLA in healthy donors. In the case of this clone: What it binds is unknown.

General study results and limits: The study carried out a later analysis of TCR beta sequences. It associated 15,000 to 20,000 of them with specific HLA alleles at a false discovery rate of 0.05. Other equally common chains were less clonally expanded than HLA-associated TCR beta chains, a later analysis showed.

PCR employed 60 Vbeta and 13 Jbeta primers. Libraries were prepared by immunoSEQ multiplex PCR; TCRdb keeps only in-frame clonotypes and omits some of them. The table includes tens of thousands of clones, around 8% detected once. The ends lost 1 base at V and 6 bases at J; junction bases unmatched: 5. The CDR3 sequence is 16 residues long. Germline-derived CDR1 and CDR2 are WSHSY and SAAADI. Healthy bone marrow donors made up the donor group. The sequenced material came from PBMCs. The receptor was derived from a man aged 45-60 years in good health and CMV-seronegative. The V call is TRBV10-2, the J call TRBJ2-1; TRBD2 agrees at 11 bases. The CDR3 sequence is CASSEFPGLAANEQFF. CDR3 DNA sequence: TGCGCCAGCAGTGAGTTCCCGGGACTAGCGGCCAATGAGCAGTTCTTC.